The entry that follows covers one T cell receptor beta chain sequence. Its target is unknown. This specimen belongs to a study of early T cells in non-severe SARS-CoV-2 infection. Background on the study: The sequenced material was bulk RNA from unsorted whole blood, and its chains were unpaired. Notes on the study in general: VDJdb matches were skewed toward anti-spike CD8 T cell responses.

Individual cDNA molecules were tagged with unique molecular identifiers. MiXCR was run by TCRdb on the 5' RACE reads, yielding one entry per CDR3 protein. The sample shows 35,000 to 55,000 distinct CDR3 sequences, about 23% of them seen only once. Trimming at V came to 6 bases and at J to 1 base, leaving 8 bases not matched to a gene. The germline V gene has CDR1 KGHSH and CDR2 LQKENI. The CDR3 length is 17 residues. The chain recombines TRBV18 with TRBJ2-5; 13 bases agree with TRBD2. The sequence was obtained from an adult who was a healthcare worker with PCR-confirmed SARS-CoV-2 infection or an uninfected control (not recorded which). The sequencing here drew on whole blood, taken at baseline. The CDR3 protein is CASSRGTSGALQETQYF. As DNA, the CDR3 is TGTGCCAGCTCGCGTGGGACTAGCGGGGCGCTCCAAGAGACCCAGTACTTC.